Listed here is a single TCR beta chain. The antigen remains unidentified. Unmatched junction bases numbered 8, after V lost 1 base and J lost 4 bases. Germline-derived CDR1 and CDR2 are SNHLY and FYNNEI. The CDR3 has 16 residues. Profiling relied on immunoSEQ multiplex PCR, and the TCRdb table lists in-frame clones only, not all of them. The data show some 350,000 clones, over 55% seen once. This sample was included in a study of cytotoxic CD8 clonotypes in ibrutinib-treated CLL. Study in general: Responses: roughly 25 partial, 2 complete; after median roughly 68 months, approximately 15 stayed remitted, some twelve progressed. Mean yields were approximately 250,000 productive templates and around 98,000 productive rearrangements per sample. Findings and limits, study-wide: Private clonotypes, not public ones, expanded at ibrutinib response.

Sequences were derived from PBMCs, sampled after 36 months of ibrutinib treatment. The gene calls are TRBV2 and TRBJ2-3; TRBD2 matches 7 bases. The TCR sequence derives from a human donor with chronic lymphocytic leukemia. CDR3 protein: CASSEGGWTRSDTQYF. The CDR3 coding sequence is TGTGCCAGCAGTGAAGGTGGGTGGACTAGGTCAGATACGCAGTATTTT.